Listed below are T cell receptor beta chains from one sample, sequenced in a study of T cell responses to AZD1222 COVID-19 vaccine. The method was immunoSEQ multiplex PCR; TCRdb's version includes in-frame clones alone and lacks a portion of them. The sample has about 85,000 clones; 65% to 90% are singletons. The sequenced sample was peripheral blood, obtained on day 0 of AZD1222 vaccination. These receptor sequences come from an adult in good health. Both conserved end residues are part of each CDR3. D genes are given only for firm matches. Expanded clones get a size class; other rows say once, few or many, or leave the size out.

J gene	V gene	D gene	clone size	CDR3 DNA	CDR3 protein
TRBJ1-1	TRBV29-1	TRBD1	once	TGCAGCGCTCGGACAGGGGGCAGGACTGAAGCTTTCTTT	CSARTGGRTEAFF
TRBJ2-7	TRBV28	.	.	TGTGCCAGCAGTTTAAACAACTACGAGCAGTACTTC	CASSLNNYEQYF
TRBJ2-1	TRBV11-3	.	.	TGTGCCAGCAGCTTCGCTAGCGATATTTACAATGAGCAGTTCTTC	CASSFASDIYNEQFF
TRBJ1-1	TRBV7-3	.	.	TGTGCCAGCAGCTTAAGAGTTCGGGACACTGAAGCTTTCTTT	CASSLRVRDTEAFF
TRBJ1-2	TRBV24-1	.	.	TGTGCCACCCACCCCGGGCAGGGCTATGGCTACACCTTC	CATHPGQGYGYTF
TRBJ2-1	TRBV7-3	TRBD2	.	TGTGCCAGGCTCCCGGGACTAGCGGGAGCATCCTACAATGAGCAGTTCTTC	CARLPGLAGASYNEQFF
TRBJ2-6	TRBV9	.	medium-sized	TGTGCCAGCAGCCCCCGGACCTCTGGGGCCAACGTCCTGACTTTC	CASSPRTSGANVLTF
TRBJ1-5	TRBV7-9	TRBD1	.	TGTGCCAGCAGCTTCGGACAGGGCTTAAGTAGCAATCAGCCCCAGCATTTT	CASSFGQGLSSNQPQHF
TRBJ2-1	TRBV7-3	.	.	TGTGCCAGCAGCTTAACCCCCATGGTCGCCCCCTACAATGAGCAGTTCTTC	CASSLTPMVAPYNEQFF
TRBJ2-7	TRBV5-6	TRBD2	.	TGTGCCAGCAGCTTGGCTTCTACTAGCGGGGGCTACGAGCAGTACTTC	CASSLASTSGGYEQYF
TRBJ1-2	TRBV5-4	.	.	TGTGCCAGCAGCGTTATGGCAGGGGCCTATGGCTACACCTTC	CASSVMAGAYGYTF